The 3 T cell receptor beta chains listed next were all sequenced from one sample in a study of CD8+ T cells in alopecia areata. Sequencing relied on a cDNA template that was reverse transcribed from extracted RNA. This table comes from immunoSEQ multiplex PCR, and its TCRdb copy is limited to in-frame clones, with some not included. The sample has approximately 160,000 clones; 60% are singletons. The treatment is: oral pan-JAK inhibitor, 5-10 mg twice daily. Specimen: CD4+ T cells sorted from blood, collected at week 24, from a patient treated with tofacitinib. These receptor sequences come from a human donor with alopecia areata.

This clone was detected once. The rearrangement joins TRBV18 to TRBJ2-4; D is unresolved. The CDR3 spans 16 residues. Per germline, CDR1 KGHSH and CDR2 LQKENI. The ends were cut back, 4 bases at V and 0 bases at J, with 13 bases in the middle. The CDR3 DNA reads as TGTGCCAGCTCACTCTCCGGCAAACTAGCCAAAAACATTCAGTACTTC. This gives the protein CASSLSGKLAKNIQYF.

The V and J genes are TRBV18 and TRBJ2-7; 8 bases agree with TRBD1. The length of the CDR3 is 16 residues. V shed 2 bases and J 3 bases; nucleotides not matched to a gene: 9. The germline CDR1 and CDR2 sequences are KGHSH and LQKENI. The CDR3: CASSPNTGTGHYEQYF. The DNA for the CDR3 is TGTGCCAGCTCACCAAATACCGGGACAGGCCACTACGAGCAGTACTTC.

This chain uses TRBV29-1 with TRBJ2-7; D is unresolved. V lost 4 bases to trimming and J lost 0 bases, with 7 bases between them. The CDR3 is 12 amino acids. Germline values: CDR1 SQVTM, CDR2 ANQGSEA. CDR3 amino acids: CSVAGFSYEQYF. Here the CDR3 DNA reads TGCAGCGTTGCAGGTTTCTCCTACGAGCAGTACTTC.